This T cell receptor beta chain was retrieved from a study of early T cells in non-severe SARS-CoV-2 infection. Study context: Unsorted whole-blood RNA was sequenced in bulk, leaving chains unpaired.

Study results and limitations: Using VDJdb, the matching emphasized anti-spike CD8 responses while missing private and CD4 specificities.

The V end was cut by 2 bases, the J end by 4 bases, with 11 bases between. Looked up from germline, CDR1 is MNHEY and CDR2 is SVGAGI. The CDR3 runs to 14 residues. Unique molecular identifiers were attached to individual cDNA molecules. MiXCR was run by TCRdb on the 5' RACE reads, yielding one entry per CDR3 protein. The data hold nearly 110,000 distinct CDR3 sequences, with around 10% observed a single time. This clonotype was found a few times. Its antigen is currently unknown. The TCR was taken from an adult who was a healthcare worker with PCR-confirmed SARS-CoV-2 infection or an uninfected control (not recorded which). The chain links TRBV6-5 to TRBJ1-2; the D gene is possibly TRBD1 (5 bases). The sequencing input was whole blood. The DNA of the CDR3 is TGTGCCAGCAGTTACGGGGGAAATACCTATGGCTACACCTTC. Protein sequence: CASSYGGNTYGYTF.